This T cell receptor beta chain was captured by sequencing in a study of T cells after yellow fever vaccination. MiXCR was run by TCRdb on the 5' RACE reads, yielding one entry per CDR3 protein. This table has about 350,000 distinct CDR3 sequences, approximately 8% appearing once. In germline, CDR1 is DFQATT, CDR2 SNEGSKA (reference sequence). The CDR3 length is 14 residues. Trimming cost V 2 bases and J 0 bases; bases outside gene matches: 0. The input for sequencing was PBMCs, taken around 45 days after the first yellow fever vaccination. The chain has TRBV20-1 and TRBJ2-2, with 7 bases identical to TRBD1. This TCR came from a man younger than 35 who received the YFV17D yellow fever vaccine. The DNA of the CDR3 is TGCAGTGCTAGAACAGGGGCGAACACCGGGGAGCTGTTTTTT. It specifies CSARTGANTGELFF.